The clone carrying this T cell receptor (beta chain) was observed a single time. Its antigen is currently unknown. Scientists amplified the TCR beta CDR3 regions from RNA transcripts. HTBI primers were employed in first-round RT-PCR, then a second-round multiplex PCR followed. TCRdb itself ran the multiplex PCR reads through MiXCR, one entry per CDR3 protein. The sample comprises 400,000 to 450,000 distinct CDR3 sequences, under 25% of which are singletons, and 2.5% to 3.5% rests with the top ten. This entry belongs to a study of Graves' ophthalmopathy and Graves' hyperthyroidism. Whole-study findings and limits: A model built from 13 signatures distinguished ophthalmopathy from stable hyperthyroidism with approximately 89% sensitivity and around 81% specificity. In predicting ophthalmopathy progression, the model reached approximately 70% sensitivity and around 72% specificity.

Germline assignment: CDR1 SGHTA and CDR2 FQGNSA. V gave up 3 bases and J gave up 5 bases, with 11 bases separating them. The CDR3 length is 13 residues. The diagnosis combined clinical symptoms, thyroxine, TRAb, thyroid ultrasound and orbital computed tomography scans. Sequencing was done on a sample of peripheral blood. The TCR was taken from a woman younger than 30 with stable Graves' hyperthyroidism. The V call is TRBV7-2, the J call TRBJ2-7; D may be TRBD1 (5 bases). The CDR3 reads CASSFQGSNEQYF. For the CDR3, the DNA is TGTGCCAGCAGCTTTCAGGGTTCCAACGAGCAGTACTTC. The whole variable domain, filled in from reference TRBV7-2 and TRBJ2-7, reads GAGVSQSPSNKVTEKGKDVELRCDPISGHTALYWYRQSLGQGLEFLIYFQGNSAPDKSGLPSDRFSAERTGGSVSTLTIQRTQQEDSAVYLCASSFQGSNEQYFGPGTRLTVT.